A single sample is the source of the 15 T cell receptor beta chains below, sequenced in a study of molecular identifiers for immune sequencing clone quantification. TCRdb reprocessed the PCR reads with MiXCR, giving one entry per CDR3 protein. The sample holds about 630,000 distinct CDR3 sequences, about 25% seen once. Sample: naive CD8+ T cells from blood, with Jurkat cell RNA spiked in. Regarding subset: FACS-sorted CD8+CD4-CCR7+CD45RA+ naive T cells. The receptor set was obtained from a human donor in good health. Some libraries in this study had Jurkat cell RNA spiked in.

The V and J genes are TRBV24-1 and TRBJ2-1; 8 bases map to TRBD2. The CDR3 totals 15 residues. J was trimmed by 1 base and V by 7 bases; bases with no gene match: 5. The V gene's germline CDR1 is KGHDR and CDR2 SFDVKD. CDR3 sequence (DNA): TGTGCCACCAGCCGTGCGGGAGGTTCCTACAATGAGCAGTTCTTC. This codes for CATSRAGGSYNEQFF.

The chain links TRBV5-6 to TRBJ1-2; possible D gene TRBD1, 5 bases. Germline V CDR1 and CDR2: SGHDT, YYEEEE. Trimming pared 4 bases from V and 8 bases from J, leaving 21 bases between. There are 15 residues in the CDR3. The CDR3, as DNA: TGTGCCAGCAGCGCCGCCAGGGATGACCTTTTCGGCTACACCTTC. Amino acids: CASSAARDDLFGYTF. The complete variable domain, with remaining parts taken from reference TRBV5-6 and TRBJ1-2, reads DAGVTQSPTHLIKTRGQQVTLRCSPKSGHDTVSWYQQALGQGPQFIFQYYEEEERQRGNFPDRFSGHQFPNYSSELNVNALLLGDSALYLCASSAARDDLFGYTFGSGTRLTVV.

This clonotype was detected many times. The chain recombines TRBV28 with TRBJ2-3; 11 bases line up with TRBD1. V lost 6 bases, J lost 6 bases, and 8 bases stayed unmatched. Germline V gives CDR1 MDHEN, CDR2 SYDVKM. This CDR3 region has 15 residues. The DNA of the CDR3 is TGTGCCAGCAGCTGGGGACAGGGGGTCTGGGATACGCAGTATTTT. Amino acid sequence: CASSWGQGVWDTQYF.

This chain links TRBV20-1 with TRBJ2-1; TRBD1 matches 8 bases. Trimming at V came to 6 bases and at J to 9 bases, leaving 16 bases not matched to a gene. In germline, CDR1 is DFQATT, CDR2 SNEGSKA (reference sequence). The length of the CDR3 is 15 residues. The DNA of the CDR3 is TGCAGTGCCGATGCGATGGACAGGGCCGACGCTGAGCAGTTCTTC. Residues: CSADAMDRADAEQFF.

Concerning this clonotype itself: A much larger clone lies one base from this, so it may be a read error. This chain joins TRBV4-1 and TRBJ1-5; maybe TRBD1 (6 bases). Near its end, the DNA agrees better with TRBJ2-3, so the J call may be wrong. CDR1 and CDR2 (germline): MGHRA, YSYEKL. The length of the CDR3 is 13 residues. CDR3 in DNA: TGCGCCAGCAGTCACAGGGTCCAACAGCCCCAGTATTTT. Protein product: CASSHRVQQPQYF.

This clonotype occurred many times. This rearrangement joins TRBV14 to TRBJ2-3; TRBD2 agrees at 7 bases. Germline V gives CDR1 SGHDN, CDR2 FVKESK. This CDR3 is built from 15 residues. With 5 bases clipped from V and 2 bases from J, the junction kept 7 bases outside the gene matches. The CDR3 DNA reads as TGTGCCAGCAGCATCGGGACTACCAACACAGATACGCAGTATTTT. Its translation: CASSIGTTNTDTQYF.

This clonotype was counted at least ten times. The rearrangement joins TRBV9 to TRBJ1-1, with D hard to call. V was cut by 2 bases and J by 5 bases, with 10 bases left in between. The CDR3 consists of 13 residues. Germline CDR1 and CDR2: SGDLS and YYNGEE. Here the CDR3 DNA reads TGTGCCAGCAGCGTCCGGACGGGGACTGAAGCTTTCTTT. Protein sequence: CASSVRTGTEAFF.

Notes on this clonotype: A much more abundant neighbour one base away suggests this may be a read error. CDR3 loop: CACSFLTGYEQYF. DNA for the CDR3: TGCGCCTGCAGCTTCCTGACAGGCTACGAGCAGTACTTC. This chain uses TRBV5-1 with TRBJ2-7; TRBD1 is a possible D gene (6 bases). From germline, CDR1 is SGHRS and CDR2 YFSETQ. The CDR3 has 13 residues.

Comment on this clonotype: With a much larger clone just one base away, this may be a read error. V usage is TRBV20-1 and J usage is TRBJ1-3; TRBD1 matches 10 bases. Germline-derived CDR1 and CDR2 are DFQATT and SNEGSKA (reference sequence). This CDR3 is 15 amino acids long. The V and J ends lost 4 bases and 5 bases, in that order; junction bases with no gene match: 8. The CDR3 DNA reads as TGCAGTGCTACCGAGGACAGGGGGTCTCGAAACACCATATATTTT. Translation: CSATEDRGSRNTIYF.

A note on this clonotype: A much larger clone lies one base from this, so it may be a read error. The chain carries TRBV27 and TRBJ2-1, with a possible D match to TRBD1 (6 bases). The CDR3 length is 15 residues. The germline gives CDR1 MNHEY, CDR2 SMNVEV (reference sequence). CDR3 in DNA: TGTGCCAGCAGTCCACCGGACAGAAACTACAATCAGCAGTTCTTC. Its protein product is CASSPPDRNYNQQFF.

The chain employs TRBV4-3 and TRBJ1-1, with D hard to call. The germline gives CDR1 LGHNA, CDR2 YSLEER. The V gene lost 5 bases and the J gene lost 1 base, with 8 bases spanning the gap. The CDR3 extends over 13 amino acids. The chain's CDR3 is CASSTWENTEAFF. The CDR3 DNA reads as TGCGCCAGCAGCACTTGGGAGAACACTGAAGCTTTCTTT.

This clonotype was detected ten times or more. This chain uses TRBV4-1 with TRBJ1-6; the D is unclear. This CDR3 is built from 16 residues. CDR1 and CDR2 (germline): MGHRA, YSYEKL. With 0 bases removed from V and 8 bases from J, the gap between germline ends came to 14 bases. Here the CDR3 reads CASSQDPAGIHSPLHF. CDR3 DNA: TGCGCCAGCAGCCAAGATCCCGCAGGCATACATTCACCCCTCCACTTT.

The chain has TRBV7-6 and TRBJ1-6, with D unresolved. The germline V gene encodes CDR1 SGHVS and CDR2 FNYEAQ. The CDR3 has 18 residues. The germline V and J ends were trimmed by 0 bases and 0 bases, with 12 bases remaining between them. CDR3 sequence: CASSLAPFQSSYNSPLHF. CDR3 DNA: TGTGCCAGCAGCTTAGCCCCCTTCCAGAGCTCCTATAATTCACCCCTCCACTTT.

This chain uses TRBV12-3 or TRBV12-4 with TRBJ2-3; D may be TRBD1 or TRBD2 (6 bases each). This CDR3 contains 14 residues. V was trimmed by 5 bases and J by 4 bases, leaving 13 bases between them. The CDR3 bases are TGTGCCAGCAGTCTTACGGGGGCCTCAGATACGCAGTATTTT. As protein: CASSLTGASDTQYF.

This clonotype was seen many times. The rearrangement links TRBV28 to TRBJ1-5, with D uncertain. V gave up 7 bases and J gave up 2 bases, with 12 bases separating them. Germline V gene data show CDR1 as MDHEN and CDR2 as SYDVKM. The CDR3 is 14 residues long. CDR3 sequence: CASTWPGRNQPQHF. CDR3 nucleotides: TGTGCCAGCACGTGGCCGGGCCGCAATCAGCCCCAGCATTTT. Looking up the rest from reference TRBV28 and TRBJ1-5 gives the full variable domain: DVKVTQSSRYLVKRTGEKVFLECVQDMDHENMFWYRQDPGLGLRLIYFSYDVKMKEKGDIPEGYSVSREKKERFSLILESASTNQTSMYLCASTWPGRNQPQHFGDGTRLSIL.